This T cell receptor (beta chain) originates from a study of blood T cell repertoires in COVID-19. Study in general: Collection of acute and convalescent COVID-19 samples took place in the United States, Italy and Spain.

Measured with immunoSEQ multiplex PCR; TCRdb has only the in-frame clones, and not every one. The sample has about 160,000 clones, around 85% seen once. The CDR3 runs 13 residues. Trimming pared 3 bases from V and 5 bases from J, leaving 12 bases between. Germline V lookup: CDR1 SGDLS, CDR2 YYNGEE. The clonotype comes from a man between 60 and 75 years old with active or convalescent COVID-19. Input material: peripheral blood. The chain employs TRBV9 and TRBJ2-7; D is undetermined. The CDR3, as DNA: TGTGCCAGCAGCGGCACTGGTTTCGACGAGCAGTACTTC. This gives the protein CASSGTGFDEQYF.